This entry lists 14 T cell receptor beta chains sequenced from one sample in a study of PD-1 blockade in classical Hodgkin lymphoma. Using immunoSEQ multiplex PCR, the repertoire was profiled, and TCRdb retains in-frame clones only, with some absent. The profile shows around 25,000 clones, 55% to 85% of them singletons. Time point noted: cycle 4 day 1 (C4D1), after five to seven weeks of nivolumab. Every patient was affected by relapse after autologous stem cell transplantation, while exposure to brentuximab vedotin was not uniform. Sample: peripheral blood mononuclear cells (PBMCs), taken before the fourth cycle of nivolumab. Source of these receptors: a human donor with classical Hodgkin lymphoma.

This sequence joins TRBV18 and TRBJ2-7; 7 positions agree with TRBD2. J gave up 8 bases and V 6 bases, and 22 bases lay outside the gene matches. This CDR3 has 17 residues. Germline V gene lookup returns CDR1 KGHSH and CDR2 LQKENI. The CDR3 DNA reads TGTGCCAGCTCCCCGGAGGGGCCGAGCGGGATGCTAGTGAAGCAGTACTTC. It specifies CASSPEGPSGMLVKQYF.

The chain has TRBV5-1 and TRBJ2-3; 9 positions agree with TRBD1. The junction had 9 bases not matched to a gene; V was cut back by 3 bases and J by 4 bases. The germline CDR1 and CDR2 sequences are SGHRS and YFSETQ. There are 16 residues in the CDR3. CDR3 DNA sequence: TGCGCCAGCAGCTCAGCCGGGACAGGGTCGCCAGATACGCAGTATTTT. It codes for CASSSAGTGSPDTQYF.

This chain connects TRBV5-5 to TRBJ2-7; TRBD1 aligns across 8 bases. Trimming took 0 bases from V and 2 from J; bases not matched to a gene: 7. Germline CDR1 reads SGHKS; CDR2 reads YYEKEE (reference sequence). The CDR3 is 16 amino acids. The CDR3 nucleotides are TGTGCCAGCAGCTTGGTCGTTGCAGGGGGCGCCTACGAGCAGTACTTC. Its protein is CASSLVVAGGAYEQYF.

This CDR3 is CASSLVPGNEQYF. The CDR3 coding sequence is TGTGCCAGCAGCTTGGTACCCGGGAACGAGCAGTACTTC. This chain joins TRBV5-5 and TRBJ2-7; D is perhaps TRBD2 (5 bases). V was trimmed by 0 bases and J by 5 bases, leaving 9 bases between them. The length of the CDR3 is 13 residues. Germline V lookup: CDR1 SGHKS, CDR2 YYEKEE (reference sequence).

The V call is TRBV9, the J call TRBJ2-3, with D perhaps matching TRBD2 (7 bases). This CDR3 region has 15 residues. Germline loops: CDR1 SGDLS, CDR2 YYNGEE. Trimming took off 0 bases at V and 2 bases at J, with 10 bases between the two ends. The CDR3 DNA reads TGTGCCAGCAGCGTAGAGGCGGGGGCCACAGATACGCAGTATTTT. Translating gives CASSVEAGATDTQYF.

Concerning this clone: The junction differs from germline at one of its ends, possibly a read error. The chain carries TRBV18 and TRBJ1-6, with D tentatively TRBD1 (5 bases). CDR1 KGHSH and CDR2 LQKENI come from the germline V gene. CDR3 length equals 18 residues. CDR3 residues: CASSPQGAGSSYNSPLHF. In DNA form, the CDR3 reads TGTGCCAGCTCCCCACAAGGGGCGGGTAGCTCCTATAATTCACCCCTCCACTTT. Full variable domain (rest looked up from reference TRBV18 and TRBJ1-6): NAGVMQNPRHLVRRRGQEARLRCSPMKGHSHVYWYRQLPEEGLKFMVYLQKENIIDESGMPKERFSAEFPKEGPSILRIQQVVRGDSAAYFCASSPQGAGSSYNSPLHFGNGTRLTVT.

This chain joins TRBV4-2 and TRBJ2-7; the D is unclear. Trimming took 8 bases from V and 3 from J, leaving 2 bases between them. This CDR3 has 9 amino acids. CDR1 and CDR2 (germline): LGHNA, YNFKEQ. The CDR3, as DNA: TGTGCCAGCGGCTACGAGCAGTACTTC. Translating gives CASGYEQYF.

V gene TRBV15 combines with J gene TRBJ2-1; TRBD2 matches at 12 bases. The CDR3 is 18 amino acids. CDR1 and CDR2 from the germline V gene are LNHNV and YYDKDF (reference sequence). Trimming at V came to 0 bases and at J to 7 bases, leaving 10 bases not matched to a gene. For the CDR3, the DNA is TGTGCCACCAGCAGAGATTTCAGACTAGCGGGGGCCCGGAATGAGCAGTTCTTC. Its translation is CATSRDFRLAGARNEQFF. Supplemented by reference TRBV15 and TRBJ2-1, the full variable domain reads DAMVIQNPRYQVTQFGKPVTLSCSQTLNHNVMYWYQQKSSQAPKLLFHYYDKDFNNEADTPDNFQSRRPNTSFCFLDIRSPGLGDTAMYLCATSRDFRLAGARNEQFFGPGTRLTVL.

The chain couples TRBV27 to TRBJ2-7; TRBD1 aligns across 8 bases. V lost 6 bases and J lost 2; bases outside the gene matches: 3. Looked up from germline, CDR1 is MNHEY and CDR2 is SMNVEV (reference sequence). The CDR3 consists of 13 residues. CDR3 residues: CASSPGGPYEQYF. The CDR3 nucleotides are TGTGCCAGCAGCCCAGGGGGCCCCTACGAGCAGTACTTC.

This clone was detected only a few times. J is TRBJ2-1 and V is TRBV19; no definite D call. The ends were cut back, 0 bases at V and 5 bases at J, with 8 bases in the middle. Germline V CDR1 and CDR2: LNHDA, SQIVND (reference sequence). The CDR3 loop spans 14 amino acids. This CDR3 is CASSIDSFDNEQFF. DNA for the CDR3: TGTGCCAGTAGTATAGATTCCTTCGACAATGAGCAGTTCTTC. The whole variable domain, filled in from reference TRBV19 and TRBJ2-1, reads DGGITQSPKYLFRKEGQNVTLSCEQNLNHDAMYWYRQDPGQGLRLIYYSQIVNDFQKGDIAEGYSVSREKKESFPLTVTSAQKNPTAFYLCASSIDSFDNEQFFGPGTRLTVL.

This chain links TRBV27 with TRBJ1-3; D possibly corresponds to TRBD1 (6 bases). The CDR3 is made up of 14 amino acids. Trimming shortened V by 3 bases and J by 2 bases, and 8 bases separated the two germline ends. Germline CDR1 is MNHEY and CDR2 is SMNVEV (reference sequence). In nucleotides, the CDR3 is TGTGCCAGCAGTTTGAGGGGGGCTGGAAACACCATATATTTT. It encodes CASSLRGAGNTIYF.

The V and J genes are TRBV6-5 and TRBJ1-2; 7 nucleotides align to TRBD1. The CDR3 is 15 residues long. The V and J ends lost 6 bases and 6 bases, in that order; junction bases with no gene match: 13. Germline assignment: CDR1 MNHEY and CDR2 SVGAGI. The CDR3 region is CASRPQDREENGYTF. In DNA form, the CDR3 reads TGTGCCAGCAGACCTCAAGACAGGGAGGAAAATGGCTACACCTTC.

This clone was recorded once. The chain joins TRBV6-1 to TRBJ1-2; 8 bases map to TRBD1. Germline values: CDR1 MNHNS, CDR2 SASEGT. Trimming took 6 bases from V and 7 from J; bases not matched to a gene: 7. The CDR3 spans 13 residues. The CDR3 protein is CASRNDRGRGYTF. CDR3 bases: TGTGCCAGCAGAAACGACAGGGGCCGTGGCTACACCTTC.

This clone was detected a few times. One junction end disagrees with the germline gene, perhaps due to a read error. This chain links TRBV18 with TRBJ2-1; perhaps TRBD1 as D (5 bases). CDR1 and CDR2 (germline): KGHSH, LQKENI. The CDR3 is made up of 13 amino acids. This chain's CDR3 is CASSPGAEGRGVF. Here the CDR3 DNA reads TGTGCCAGCTCACCAGGAGCCGAAGGTAGGGGCGTCTTC.